This note documents a single TCR beta chain sequence. What it recognizes is unknown. The data are from a study of cytomegalovirus exposure and HLA in healthy donors. Whole-study context: Most donors, roughly 84% of roughly 400 genotyped, fell in the Caucasian-associated ancestry cluster. Whole-study findings and limits: In an earlier analysis, most TCR beta V segments were productive about 87% or about 30% of the time. Accurate prediction of most subjects' HLA-A and HLA-B alleles from TCR beta sequences was reported. Presence/absence analyses supposed approximately even sequencing depth among donors.

Germline loops: CDR1 SGHVS, CDR2 FQNEAQ. The length of the CDR3 is 14 residues. Between the trimmed V and J ends, which lost 4 bases and 10 bases, there was a span of 19 bases. Primers: 60 Vbeta forward and 13 Jbeta reverse. Repertoires were generated with immunoSEQ multiplex PCR, while TCRdb's copy carries only in-frame clones and drops some. The sample has under 95,000 clones; the top ten hold about 3.8%. The chain recombines TRBV7-8 with TRBJ1-1; weak D call: TRBD1 (6 bases). The sample consisted of PBMCs. This TCR was recovered from a man younger than 35 in good health and CMV-seropositive. Here the CDR3 DNA reads TGTGCCAGCAGCTCAAGCAGGGGAAGTATGCGAGCTTTCTTT. Translating gives CASSSSRGSMRAFF. Complete variable domain (other parts from reference TRBV7-8 and TRBJ1-1): GAGVSQSPRYKVAKRGQDVALRCDPISGHVSLFWYQQALGQGPEFLTYFQNEAQLDKSGLPSDRFFAERPEGSVSTLKIQRTQQEDSAVYLCASSSSRGSMRAFFGQGTRLTVV.